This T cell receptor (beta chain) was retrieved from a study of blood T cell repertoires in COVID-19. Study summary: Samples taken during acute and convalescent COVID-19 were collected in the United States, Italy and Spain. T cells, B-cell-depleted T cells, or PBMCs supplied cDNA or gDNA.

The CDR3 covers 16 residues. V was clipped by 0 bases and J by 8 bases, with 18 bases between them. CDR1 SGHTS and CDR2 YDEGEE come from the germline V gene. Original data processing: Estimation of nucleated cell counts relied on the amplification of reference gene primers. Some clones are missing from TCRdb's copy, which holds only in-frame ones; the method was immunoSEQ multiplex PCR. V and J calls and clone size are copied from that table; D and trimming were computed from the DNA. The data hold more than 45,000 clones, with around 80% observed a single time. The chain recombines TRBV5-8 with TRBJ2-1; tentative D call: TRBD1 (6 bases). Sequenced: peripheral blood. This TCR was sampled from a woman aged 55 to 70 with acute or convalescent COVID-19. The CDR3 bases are TGTGCCAGCAGCTTGGGATGGGGGCCTCGTAGTGATGAGCAGTTCTTC. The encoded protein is CASSLGWGPRSDEQFF.